This T cell receptor beta chain was documented in a study of post-analysis software for immune sequencing data. The overall study: Progressive-relapsing, secondary progressive and relapsing-remitting multiple sclerosis were among the disease courses included. Overall study results and limits: Higher frequency in patients than in controls was seen for 5 or 6 TRBV segments, with TRBV5-6, TRBV5-1 and TRBV20-1 among them. By F measure, samples from a shared preparation batch strongly co-clustered.

TCR beta cDNA libraries included unique molecular identifiers. Using its own MiXCR run on the PCR reads, TCRdb lists one record per CDR3 protein. The table has about 460,000 distinct CDR3 sequences, 40% to 55% seen once. There are a few counts of this clonotype. Its antigen is unknown. CDR1 and CDR2 (germline): MDHEN, SYDVKM. This CDR3 contains 11 residues. Sequencing was performed on blood. The clonotype was recovered from a girl aged 5 to 17 with multiple sclerosis. The rearrangement uses TRBV28 and TRBJ2-1; 8 bases match TRBD1. The DNA of the CDR3 is TGTGCAGCCGGGACAGGTAACGCTCAGTTCTTC. It codes for CAAGTGNAQFF.